Following are 16 T cell receptor beta chains from one sample sequenced in a study of technical replicates of blood from several donors. Generated by immunoSEQ multiplex PCR, the TCRdb table keeps only in-frame clones and is missing some. The table shows under 85,000 clones, with 80% to 95% occurring only once. The sample taken for sequencing was T cells isolated from PBMCs. All receptors derive from a human donor in good health.

The rearrangement links TRBV14 to TRBJ1-1; D unresolved. V was shortened by 8 bases and J by 0 bases, with 13 bases between the two germline ends. Per the germline V gene, CDR1 is SGHDN and CDR2 is FVKESK. The CDR3 sequence is 14 residues long. CDR3 protein: CASVYLPLNTEAFF. CDR3 DNA sequence: TGTGCCAGCGTCTACTTACCTCTGAACACTGAAGCTTTCTTT.

The V and J genes are TRBV19 and TRBJ1-5; D is ambiguous. Germline CDR1 LNHDA, CDR2 SQIVND (reference sequence). The CDR3 is 17 residues long. Trimming removed 2 bases at V and 1 base at J, with 15 bases between. The CDR3 sequence is CASSIIAVGISNQPQHF. CDR3 DNA sequence: TGTGCCAGTAGTATAATAGCGGTTGGGATAAGCAATCAGCCCCAGCATTTT.

V usage is TRBV2 and J usage is TRBJ1-4; D gene ambiguous. V lost 4 bases to trimming and J lost 5 bases, with 8 bases between them. The germline CDR1 and CDR2 sequences are SNHLY and FYNNEI. This CDR3 contains 13 residues. The CDR3 loop is CASSVGANEKLFF. The CDR3 DNA follows: TGTGCCAGCAGTGTGGGCGCGAATGAAAAACTGTTTTTT.

This chain links TRBV19 with TRBJ2-6; the D gene is possibly TRBD1 (5 bases). The ends were cut back, 5 bases at V and 2 bases at J, with 10 bases in the middle. This CDR3 contains 15 residues. Per the germline V gene, CDR1 is LNHDA and CDR2 is SQIVND (reference sequence). CDR3 coding DNA: TGTGCCAGTAGTCCAGGGCTCCCTGGGGCCAACGTCCTGACTTTC. This sequence encodes CASSPGLPGANVLTF.

The chain couples TRBV5-1 to TRBJ2-3; 7 nucleotides line up with TRBD1. The germline V gene has CDR1 SGHRS and CDR2 YFSETQ. This CDR3 comprises 16 residues. V lost 1 base to trimming and J lost 2 bases; unmatched junction nucleotides: 7. The DNA for the CDR3 is TGCGCCAGCAGCTTGATATTAGGGGGCCCCACAGATACGCAGTATTTT. Translation gives CASSLILGGPTDTQYF.

The chain uses TRBV29-1 and TRBJ2-4; 8 nucleotides line up with TRBD1. The CDR3 has 12 amino acids. Germline V gene sequence: CDR1 SQVTM, CDR2 ANQGSEA. Trimming took 4 bases from V and 4 from J; bases not matched to a gene: 0. CDR3 loop: CSVGQGKNIQYF. CDR3 bases: TGCAGCGTTGGACAGGGGAAAAACATTCAGTACTTC.

The chain is built from TRBV11-3 and TRBJ2-3, with D unclear. This CDR3 contains 12 residues. The V gene's germline CDR1 is SGHNT and CDR2 YENEEA. V was trimmed by 1 base and J by 7 bases, leaving 6 bases between them. CDR3 region: CASSLVINTQYF. CDR3 DNA sequence: TGTGCCAGCAGCTTAGTAATTAATACGCAGTATTTT. The full variable domain, its missing parts supplied by reference TRBV11-3 and TRBJ2-3, is EAGVVQSPRYKIIEKKQPVAFWCNPISGHNTLYWYLQNLGQGPELLIRYENEEAVDDSQLPKDRFSAERLKGVDSTLKIQPAELGDSAVYLCASSLVINTQYFGPGTRLTVL.

This chain uses TRBV5-1 with TRBJ2-7; 7 bases are a match to TRBD2. V lost 4 bases and J lost 3; bases outside the gene matches: 10. Germline CDR1 SGHRS, CDR2 YFSETQ. This CDR3 region has 15 residues. The CDR3 loop reads CASSPGSGPSYEQYF. The CDR3 region has the DNA TGCGCCAGCAGCCCTGGTAGCGGGCCCAGCTACGAGCAGTACTTC.

J is TRBJ2-7 and V is TRBV6-1, with D possibly being TRBD1 (5 bases). The CDR3 sequence is 15 residues long. Trimming removed 1 base from V and 3 bases from J, with 13 bases in between. Germline lookup yields CDR1 MNHNS and CDR2 SASEGT. CDR3 in amino acids: CASSEVRTLNYEQYF. Here the CDR3 DNA reads TGTGCCAGCAGTGAAGTTAGGACACTTAACTACGAGCAGTACTTC.

CDR3 nucleotides: TGTGCCAGCAGAGGAGGACAGGCCTACGAGCAGTACTTC. Its translation is CASRGGQAYEQYF. The chain recombines TRBV6-1 with TRBJ2-7; the match to TRBD1 covers 7 bases. CDR1 is MNHNS and CDR2 is SASEGT in the germline V gene. The CDR3 runs to 13 residues. V lost 6 bases and J lost 2; bases outside the gene matches: 4.

The chain recombines TRBV30 with TRBJ2-7; D gene ambiguous. V was cut by 2 bases and J by 3 bases, with 5 bases left in between. The CDR3 has 11 residues. CDR1 and CDR2 (germline): GTSNPN, SVGIG (reference sequence). This CDR3 is CAWSTHYEQYF. The CDR3 DNA is TGTGCCTGGAGTACTCACTACGAGCAGTACTTC. The entire variable domain, with the rest obtained from reference TRBV30 and TRBJ2-7, is as follows: SQTIHQWPATLVQPVGSPLSLECTVEGTSNPNLYWYRQAAGRGLQLLFYSVGIGQISSEVPQNLSASRPQDRQFILSSKKLLLSDSGFYLCAWSTHYEQYFGPGTRLTVT.

The chain links TRBV4-2 to TRBJ2-7; 8 nucleotides line up with TRBD1. J lost 4 bases, V lost 0 bases, and 14 bases had no gene match. The CDR3 runs 18 residues. CDR1 and CDR2 (germline): LGHNA, YNFKEQ. CDR3 amino acids: CASSQDLGRGQPHYEQYF. In DNA form, the CDR3 reads TGTGCCAGCAGCCAAGATCTTGGCAGGGGGCAACCACATTACGAGCAGTACTTC.

With respect to this clone: This CDR3 is also generated by other DNA sequences in the sample. The V and J genes are TRBV29-1 and TRBJ2-7, with D tentatively TRBD2 (5 bases). Germline assignment: CDR1 SQVTM and CDR2 ANQGSEA. The V end lost 5 bases, the J end lost 3 bases, and 8 bases lay between the germline ends. This CDR3 has 11 amino acids. The CDR3 spells CSVQGLYEQYF. CDR3 coding DNA: TGCAGCGTTCAAGGACTCTACGAGCAGTACTTC.

The J gene is TRBJ2-7, the V gene TRBV4-1; tentative D call: TRBD1 (6 bases). CDR1 is MGHRA and CDR2 is YSYEKL in the germline V gene. Trimming removed 3 bases at V and 6 bases at J, with 12 bases between. This CDR3 contains 13 residues. CDR3 sequence reads: CASSQAGTLEQYF. CDR3 sequence (DNA): TGCGCCAGCAGCCAGGCCGGGACACTCGAGCAGTACTTC.

This chain joins TRBV29-1 and TRBJ1-1, with a weak D call TRBD1 (6 bases). Trimming left V 4 bases short and J 3 bases short, with 15 bases between. CDR1 and CDR2 from the germline V gene are SQVTM and ANQGSEA. This CDR3 is built from 14 residues. CDR3 residues: CSVVTGGWDTEAFF. The CDR3 region has the DNA TGCAGCGTTGTGACAGGAGGCTGGGACACTGAAGCTTTCTTT.

The chain combines TRBV28 with TRBJ2-7; 11 bases fit TRBD1. The length of the CDR3 is 15 residues. V gave up 3 bases and J gave up 5 bases; unmatched junction bases: 6. Germline V gene lookup returns CDR1 MDHEN and CDR2 SYDVKM. The CDR3 spells CASSFGGTGGNEQYF. CDR3 sequence (DNA): TGTGCCAGCAGTTTTGGGGGGACAGGGGGGAACGAGCAGTACTTC.